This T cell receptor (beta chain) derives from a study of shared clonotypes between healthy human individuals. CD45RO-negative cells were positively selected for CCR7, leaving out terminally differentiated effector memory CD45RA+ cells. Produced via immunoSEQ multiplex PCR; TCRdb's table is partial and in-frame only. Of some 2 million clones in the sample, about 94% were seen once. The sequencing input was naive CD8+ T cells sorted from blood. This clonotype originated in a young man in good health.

The CDR3 protein is CASRNIGQGYTEAFF. CDR3 DNA sequence: TGCGCCAGCAGAAATATCGGACAGGGCTACACTGAAGCTTTCTTT. The chain uses TRBV5-1 and TRBJ1-1, with 8 positions matching TRBD1. CDR1 and CDR2 (germline): SGHRS, YFSETQ. CDR3 length: 15 amino acids. V was pared by 5 bases and J by 3 bases, with 9 bases of the junction left unmatched.